Listed here are 21 T cell receptor beta chains from one sample, sequenced in a study of control samples from healthy donors and cancer patients. TCRdb keeps only in-frame clones here, not all; method: immunoSEQ multiplex PCR. The profile shows 170,000 or so clones, 85% to 95% of them singletons. Input material: blood. The receptors were gathered from a woman aged 18-29 years in good health.

The CDR3 reads CASSRYRGRGGTEAFF. CDR3 nucleotides: TGTGCCAGCAGCCGATACAGGGGGCGCGGGGGCACTGAAGCTTTCTTT. This rearrangement joins TRBV5-6 to TRBJ1-1; TRBD1 matches at 9 bases. The V gene end was trimmed by 4 bases and the J gene end by 4 bases; junction bases not matched to a gene: 11. Germline-derived CDR1 and CDR2 are SGHDT and YYEEEE. This CDR3 spans 16 amino acids. Looking up the rest from reference TRBV5-6 and TRBJ1-1 gives the full variable domain: DAGVTQSPTHLIKTRGQQVTLRCSPKSGHDTVSWYQQALGQGPQFIFQYYEEEERQRGNFPDRFSGHQFPNYSSELNVNALLLGDSALYLCASSRYRGRGGTEAFFGQGTRLTVV.

The chain has TRBV28 and TRBJ2-7; D gene ambiguous. CDR1 MDHEN and CDR2 SYDVKM come from the germline V gene. The V end was cut by 8 bases, the J end by 0 bases, with 5 bases between. The CDR3 consists of 11 residues. CDR3 sequence (DNA): TGTGCCAGCGGCGACTCCTACGAGCAGTACTTC. This encodes CASGDSYEQYF. Full variable domain (rest looked up from reference TRBV28 and TRBJ2-7): DVKVTQSSRYLVKRTGEKVFLECVQDMDHENMFWYRQDPGLGLRLIYFSYDVKMKEKGDIPEGYSVSREKKERFSLILESASTNQTSMYLCASGDSYEQYFGPGTRLTVT.

The J gene is TRBJ1-6, the V gene TRBV19, with TRBD1 identical over 7 bases. The germline V gene has CDR1 LNHDA and CDR2 SQIVND (reference sequence). V shed 7 bases and J 9 bases; nucleotides not matched to a gene: 12. The CDR3 loop spans 15 amino acids. The CDR3 nucleotides read TGTGCCAGTACCGGAGTGGGAAGGGGGCCTTCACCCCTCCACTTT. This translates into CASTGVGRGPSPLHF.

The V gene is TRBV28, the J gene TRBJ1-3, with a possible D match to TRBD1 (6 bases). Germline V gene data show CDR1 as MDHEN and CDR2 as SYDVKM. The CDR3 totals 15 residues. V was trimmed by 3 bases and J by 2 bases, leaving 11 bases between them. As DNA, the CDR3 is TGTGCCAGCAGTTTCGGGGGCTCGGCTGGAAACACCATATATTTT. This sequence encodes CASSFGGSAGNTIYF.

This chain joins TRBV9 and TRBJ2-2; D remains ambiguous. Between the trimmed V and J ends, which lost 0 bases and 4 bases, there was a span of 7 bases. The germline V gene has CDR1 SGDLS and CDR2 YYNGEE. The CDR3 covers 14 residues. This CDR3 reads CASSVDQSTGELFF. The CDR3 bases are TGTGCCAGCAGCGTAGACCAATCCACCGGGGAGCTGTTTTTT.

The chain uses TRBV5-1 and TRBJ1-4; TRBD1 matches at 11 bases. This CDR3 contains 16 residues. V shed 4 bases and J 0 bases; nucleotides not matched to a gene: 2. The germline V gene encodes CDR1 SGHRS and CDR2 YFSETQ. DNA for the CDR3: TGCGCCAGCAGCGAGGGACAGGGGGCAACTAATGAAAAACTGTTTTTT. This codes for CASSEGQGATNEKLFF.

The CDR3 here is CASTPLMNTEAFF. CDR3 DNA: TGTGCCAGTACTCCCCTAATGAACACTGAAGCTTTCTTT. This chain connects TRBV19 to TRBJ1-1, with no clear D. The CDR3 has 13 amino acids. Trimming pared 7 bases from V and 0 bases from J, leaving 9 bases between. Germline V gives CDR1 LNHDA, CDR2 SQIVND (reference sequence).

This chain joins TRBV6-1 and TRBJ1-4; possible D gene TRBD1, 5 bases. This CDR3 contains 16 residues. Germline values: CDR1 MNHNS, CDR2 SASEGT. V gave up 1 base and J gave up 10 bases, with 19 bases separating them. The CDR3 DNA is TGTGCCAGCAGTGAAGAGGTGGGCAGGGTAAGCAGAAAACTGTTTTTT. Its protein is CASSEEVGRVSRKLFF.

The chain uses TRBV7-9 and TRBJ2-5, with D perhaps TRBD1 or TRBD2 (5 bases each). V was pared by 6 bases and J by 4 bases, with 15 bases between. The germline V gene encodes CDR1 SEHNR and CDR2 FQNEAQ (reference sequence). The CDR3 totals 14 residues. The CDR3 DNA follows: TGTGCCAGCAGTTCCACTGGGACCCCAGAGACCCAGTACTTC. This sequence encodes CASSSTGTPETQYF.

V gene TRBV19 combines with J gene TRBJ2-3, with D perhaps TRBD1 (5 bases). The CDR3 sequence is 14 residues long. Germline V gives CDR1 LNHDA, CDR2 SQIVND (reference sequence). V was trimmed by 4 bases and J by 6 bases, leaving 14 bases between them. This CDR3 reads CASSTDRLGDTQYF. The CDR3 region has the DNA TGTGCCAGTAGTACAGACAGACTCGGGGATACGCAGTATTTT. The whole variable domain, filled in from reference TRBV19 and TRBJ2-3, reads DGGITQSPKYLFRKEGQNVTLSCEQNLNHDAMYWYRQDPGQGLRLIYYSQIVNDFQKGDIAEGYSVSREKKESFPLTVTSAQKNPTAFYLCASSTDRLGDTQYFGPGTRLTVL.

The chain combines TRBV10-3 with TRBJ1-2; 9 bases agree with TRBD1. V dropped 6 bases and J dropped 13; count of bases not matched to a gene: 9. The germline gives CDR1 ENHRY, CDR2 SYGVKD. This CDR3 contains 12 residues. The CDR3 DNA reads TGTGCCATCAGCAGGACAGGGGAGGGTTGCACCTTC. Translated: CAISRTGEGCTF.

DNA for the CDR3: TGTGCCAGCAGCTGGGGACTTCTAAATTACAATGAGCAGTTCTTC. Translation gives CASSWGLLNYNEQFF. The V and J genes are TRBV5-6 and TRBJ2-1, with a possible D match to TRBD2 (6 bases). Trimming stripped 3 bases from V and 4 bases from J, with 14 bases between. This CDR3 is built from 15 residues. Per the germline V gene, CDR1 is SGHDT and CDR2 is YYEEEE.

V usage is TRBV11-3 and J usage is TRBJ2-7, with TRBD2 matching 13 bases. The germline CDR1 and CDR2 sequences are SGHNT and YENEEA. This CDR3 has 18 residues. The V and J ends lost 0 bases and 2 bases, in that order; junction bases with no gene match: 7. The CDR3 DNA follows: TGTGCCAGCAGCTTAGATATAGGACTAGCGGGGGCTACCTACGAGCAGTACTTC. This encodes CASSLDIGLAGATYEQYF.

This chain connects TRBV6-5 to TRBJ2-7, with 7 bases that match TRBD1. J gave up 1 base and V 2 bases, and 5 bases lay outside the gene matches. CDR3 length: 15 residues. Germline V lookup: CDR1 MNHEY, CDR2 SVGAGI. CDR3: CASSYHPGQSYEQYF. Here the CDR3 DNA reads TGTGCCAGCAGTTACCACCCGGGACAGTCCTACGAGCAGTACTTC.

The gene calls are TRBV3-1 (or the pseudogene TRBV3-2) and TRBJ2-7; TRBD1 might be the D (6 bases). Germline CDR1 reads LGHDT; CDR2 reads YNNKEL (reference sequence). With 4 bases removed from V and 12 bases from J, the gap between germline ends came to 19 bases. The CDR3 extends over 13 amino acids. Here the CDR3 reads CASSPSRVPGAYF. CDR3 sequence (DNA): TGTGCCAGCAGCCCCTCCCGGGTACCAGGGGCGTACTTC.

In DNA form, the CDR3 reads TGTGCCAGCGGCCTCTGGGGGGAACCCTACAATGAGCAGTTCTTC. Residues: CASGLWGEPYNEQFF. The V and J genes are TRBV6-5 and TRBJ2-1, with D perhaps matching TRBD2 (6 bases). V was pared by 8 bases and J by 2 bases, with 16 bases between. Germline CDR1 MNHEY, CDR2 SVGAGI. The CDR3 consists of 15 residues.

This rearrangement joins TRBV2 to TRBJ2-3; D remains unclear. The germline gives CDR1 SNHLY, CDR2 FYNNEI. V was pared by 5 bases and J by 4 bases, with 4 bases between. CDR3 size: 11 residues. The CDR3 region is CASSRADTQYF. The DNA for the CDR3 is TGTGCCAGCAGTCGGGCAGATACGCAGTATTTT.

The sample holds one count of this clone. The chain links TRBV11-2 to TRBJ2-4; no clear D gene. There are 16 residues in the CDR3. Per the germline V gene, CDR1 is SGHAT and CDR2 is FQNNGV. Trimming took 0 bases from V and 2 from J, leaving 11 bases between them. CDR3 sequence (DNA): TGTGCCAGCAGCTTAGATAGGGTAGTTACCAAAAACATTCAGTACTTC. It codes for CASSLDRVVTKNIQYF.

The CDR3 region is CASSNRATPEAFF. The CDR3 bases are TGTGCCAGCAGCAACAGGGCCACCCCTGAAGCTTTCTTT. J is TRBJ1-1 and V is TRBV7-8; perhaps TRBD1 as D (6 bases). Trimming left V 5 bases short and J 6 bases short, with 13 bases between. The CDR3 contains 13 residues. Looked up from germline, CDR1 is SGHVS and CDR2 is FQNEAQ.

V usage is TRBV7-6 and J usage is TRBJ2-7, with 13 bases lining up with TRBD2. In germline, CDR1 is SGHVS, CDR2 FNYEAQ. The CDR3 length is 19 residues. V dropped 7 bases and J dropped 0; count of bases not matched to a gene: 15. The CDR3: CASNKDPPGTSGNSYEQYF. Here the CDR3 DNA reads TGTGCCAGCAACAAAGACCCCCCCGGGACTAGCGGGAACTCCTACGAGCAGTACTTC.

This chain links TRBV13 with TRBJ2-3; 8 bases agree with TRBD1. The germline V gene has CDR1 PRHDT and CDR2 FYEKMQ (reference sequence). The CDR3 loop spans 17 amino acids. V was clipped by 4 bases and J by 3 bases; unmatched bases: 12. The CDR3 sequence is CASSSRHLRGRTDTQYF. CDR3 DNA: TGTGCCAGCAGCTCTAGACACCTCAGGGGGCGGACAGATACGCAGTATTTT.